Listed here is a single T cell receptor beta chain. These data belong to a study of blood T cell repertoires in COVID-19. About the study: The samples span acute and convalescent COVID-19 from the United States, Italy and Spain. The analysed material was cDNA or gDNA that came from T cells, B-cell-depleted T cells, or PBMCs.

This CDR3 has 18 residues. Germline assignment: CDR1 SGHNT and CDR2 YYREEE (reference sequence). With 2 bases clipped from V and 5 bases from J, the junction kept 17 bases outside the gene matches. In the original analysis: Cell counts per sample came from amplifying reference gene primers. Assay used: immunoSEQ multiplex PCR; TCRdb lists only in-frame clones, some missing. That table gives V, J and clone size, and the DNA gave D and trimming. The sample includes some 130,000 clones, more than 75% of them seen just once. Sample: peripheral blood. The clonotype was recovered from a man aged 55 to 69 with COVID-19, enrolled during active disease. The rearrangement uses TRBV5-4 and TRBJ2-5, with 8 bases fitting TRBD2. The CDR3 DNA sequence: TGTGCCAGCAGCTTAAGTATCCGGACTAGCCGGGGGGGGGAGACCCAGTACTTC. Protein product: CASSLSIRTSRGGETQYF.